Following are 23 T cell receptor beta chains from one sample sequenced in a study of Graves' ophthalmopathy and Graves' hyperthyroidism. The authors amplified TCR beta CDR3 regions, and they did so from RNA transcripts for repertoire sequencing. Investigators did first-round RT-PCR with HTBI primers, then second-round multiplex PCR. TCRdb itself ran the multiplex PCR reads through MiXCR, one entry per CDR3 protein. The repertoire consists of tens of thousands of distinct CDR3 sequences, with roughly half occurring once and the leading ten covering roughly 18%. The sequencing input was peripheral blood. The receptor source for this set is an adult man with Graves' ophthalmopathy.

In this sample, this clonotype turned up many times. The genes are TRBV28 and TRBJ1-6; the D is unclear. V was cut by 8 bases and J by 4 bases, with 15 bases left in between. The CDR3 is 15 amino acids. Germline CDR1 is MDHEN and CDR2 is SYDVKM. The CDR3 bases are TGTGCCAGCGGGCTACCGGGTCTTTATAATTCACCCCTCCACTTT. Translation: CASGLPGLYNSPLHF.

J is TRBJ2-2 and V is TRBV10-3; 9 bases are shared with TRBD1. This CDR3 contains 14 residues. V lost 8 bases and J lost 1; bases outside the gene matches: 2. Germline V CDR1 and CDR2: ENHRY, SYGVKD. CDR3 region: CAISTGGNTGELFF. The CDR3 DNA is TGTGCCATCTCGACAGGGGGGAACACCGGGGAGCTGTTTTTT.

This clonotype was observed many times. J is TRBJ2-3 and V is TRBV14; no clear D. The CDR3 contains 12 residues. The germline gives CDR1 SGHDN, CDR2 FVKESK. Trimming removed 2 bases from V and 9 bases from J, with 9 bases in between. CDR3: CASSQLVRTQYF. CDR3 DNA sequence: TGTGCCAGCAGCCAACTTGTCCGAACGCAGTATTTT. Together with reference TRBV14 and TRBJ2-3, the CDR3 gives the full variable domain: EAGVTQFPSHSVIEKGQTVTLRCDPISGHDNLYWYRRVMGKEIKFLLHFVKESKQDESGMPNNRFLAERTGGTYSTLKVQPAELEDSGVYFCASSQLVRTQYFGPGTRLTVL.

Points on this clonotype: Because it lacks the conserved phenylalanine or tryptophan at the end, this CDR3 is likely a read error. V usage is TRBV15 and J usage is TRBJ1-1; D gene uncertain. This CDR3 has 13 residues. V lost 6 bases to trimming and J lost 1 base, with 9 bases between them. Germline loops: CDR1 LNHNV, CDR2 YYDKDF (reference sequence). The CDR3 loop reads CATSQARNTEAFL. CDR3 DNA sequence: TGTGCCACCAGTCAGGCGAGGAACACTGAAGCTTTCCTT.

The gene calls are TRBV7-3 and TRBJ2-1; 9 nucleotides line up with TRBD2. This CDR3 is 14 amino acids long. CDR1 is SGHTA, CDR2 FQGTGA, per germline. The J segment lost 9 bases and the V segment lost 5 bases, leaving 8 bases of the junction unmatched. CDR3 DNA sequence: TGTGCCAGCAGCCCCACAGCGGGAGGTGGTGAGCAGTTCTTC. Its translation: CASSPTAGGGEQFF.

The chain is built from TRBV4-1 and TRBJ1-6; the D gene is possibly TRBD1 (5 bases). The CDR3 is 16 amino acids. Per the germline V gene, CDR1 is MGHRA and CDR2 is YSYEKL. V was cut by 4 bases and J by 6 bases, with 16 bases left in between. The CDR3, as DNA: TGCGCCAGCAGCCGACAAGCGGGGCGCAGTAATTCACCCCTCCACTTT. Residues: CASSRQAGRSNSPLHF.

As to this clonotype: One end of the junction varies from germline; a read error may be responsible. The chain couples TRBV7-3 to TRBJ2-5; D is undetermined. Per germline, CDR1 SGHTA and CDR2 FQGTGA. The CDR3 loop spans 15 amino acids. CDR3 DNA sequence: TGTGCTAGCAGCCTCTTCGGAGAGTACCAAGAGACCCAGTACTTC. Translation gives CASSLFGEYQETQYF.

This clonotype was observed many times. The CDR3 protein is CASSRRTSEYNEQFF. The CDR3 coding sequence is TGTGCCAGCAGTCGGCGGACTAGCGAGTACAATGAGCAGTTCTTC. This sequence joins TRBV4-2 and TRBJ2-1; 9 nucleotides agree with TRBD2. Per germline, CDR1 LGHNA and CDR2 YNFKEQ. The CDR3 runs to 15 residues. With V trimmed by 6 bases and J by 4 bases, 7 bases remained unmatched.

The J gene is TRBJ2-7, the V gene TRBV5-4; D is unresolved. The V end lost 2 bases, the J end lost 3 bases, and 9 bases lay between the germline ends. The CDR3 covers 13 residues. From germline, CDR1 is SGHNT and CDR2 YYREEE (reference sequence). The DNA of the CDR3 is TGTGCCAGCAGCTTTCCGGATGACTACGAGCAGTACTTC. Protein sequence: CASSFPDDYEQYF.

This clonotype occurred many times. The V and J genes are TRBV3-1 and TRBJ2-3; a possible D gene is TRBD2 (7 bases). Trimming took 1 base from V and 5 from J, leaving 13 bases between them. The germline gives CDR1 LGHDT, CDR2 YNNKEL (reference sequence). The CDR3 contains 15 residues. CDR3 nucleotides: TGTGCCAGCAGCCAAGCCGCGGGGGCTAAAGATACGCAGTATTTT. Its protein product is CASSQAAGAKDTQYF.

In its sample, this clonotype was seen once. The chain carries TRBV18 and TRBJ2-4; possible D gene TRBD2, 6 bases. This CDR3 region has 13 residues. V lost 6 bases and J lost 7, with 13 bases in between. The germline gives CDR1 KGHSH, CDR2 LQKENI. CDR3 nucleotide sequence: TGTGCCAGCTCGTCCGGGGGTCACAACATTCAGTACTTC. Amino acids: CASSSGGHNIQYF.

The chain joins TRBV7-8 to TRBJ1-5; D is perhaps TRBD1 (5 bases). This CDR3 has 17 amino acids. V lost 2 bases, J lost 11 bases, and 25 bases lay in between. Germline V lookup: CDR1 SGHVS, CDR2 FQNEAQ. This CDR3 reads CASSLSVGLAGYGTQHF. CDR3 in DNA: TGTGCCAGCAGCTTATCCGTGGGGCTAGCGGGATATGGGACCCAGCATTTT. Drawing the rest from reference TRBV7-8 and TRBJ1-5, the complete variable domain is GAGVSQSPRYKVAKRGQDVALRCDPISGHVSLFWYQQALGQGPEFLTYFQNEAQLDKSGLPSDRFFAERPEGSVSTLKIQRTQQEDSAVYLCASSLSVGLAGYGTQHFGDGTRLSIL.

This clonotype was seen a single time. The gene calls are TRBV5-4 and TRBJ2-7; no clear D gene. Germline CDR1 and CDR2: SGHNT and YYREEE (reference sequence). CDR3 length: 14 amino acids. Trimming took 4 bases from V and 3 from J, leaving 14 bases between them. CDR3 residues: CASSPQPTSYEQYF. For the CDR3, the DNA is TGTGCCAGCAGCCCGCAACCGACCAGCTACGAGCAGTACTTC.

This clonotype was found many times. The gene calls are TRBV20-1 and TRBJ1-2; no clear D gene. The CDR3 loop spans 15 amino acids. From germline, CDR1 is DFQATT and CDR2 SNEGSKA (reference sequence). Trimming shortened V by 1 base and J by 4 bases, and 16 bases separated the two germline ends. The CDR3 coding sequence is TGCAGTGCTAGAGTCCCGTCGTTAGTTGGCTATGGCTACACCTTC. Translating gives CSARVPSLVGYGYTF.

The chain's CDR3 is CASSLSFRVRDTEAFF. CDR3 DNA: TGCGCCAGCAGCTTAAGTTTCAGGGTGCGGGACACTGAAGCTTTCTTT. The chain is built from TRBV5-1 and TRBJ1-1, with D tentatively TRBD1 (5 bases). The CDR3 loop spans 16 amino acids. Deletions cut 2 bases from V and 3 bases from J, with 17 bases between. Per germline, CDR1 SGHRS and CDR2 YFSETQ.

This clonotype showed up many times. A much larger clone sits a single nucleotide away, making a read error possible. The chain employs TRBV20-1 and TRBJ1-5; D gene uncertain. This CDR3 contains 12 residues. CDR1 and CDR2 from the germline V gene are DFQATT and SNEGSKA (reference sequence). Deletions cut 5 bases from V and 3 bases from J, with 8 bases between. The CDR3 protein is CSAGVANQPQHF. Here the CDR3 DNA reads TGCAGTGCTGGGGTGGCCAATCAGCCCCAGCATTTT.

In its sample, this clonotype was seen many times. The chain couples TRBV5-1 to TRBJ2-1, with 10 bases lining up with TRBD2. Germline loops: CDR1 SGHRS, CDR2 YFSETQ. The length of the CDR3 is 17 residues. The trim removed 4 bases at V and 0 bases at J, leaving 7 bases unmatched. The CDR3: CASSLLRTSGSYNEQFF. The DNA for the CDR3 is TGCGCCAGCAGCCTACTAAGGACTAGCGGCTCCTACAATGAGCAGTTCTTC.

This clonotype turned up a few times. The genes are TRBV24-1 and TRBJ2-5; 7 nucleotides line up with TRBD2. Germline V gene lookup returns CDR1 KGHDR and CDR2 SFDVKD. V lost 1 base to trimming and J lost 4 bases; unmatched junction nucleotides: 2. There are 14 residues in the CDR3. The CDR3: CATSDFGGTETQYF. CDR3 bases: TGTGCCACCAGTGATTTCGGGGGGACAGAGACCCAGTACTTC.

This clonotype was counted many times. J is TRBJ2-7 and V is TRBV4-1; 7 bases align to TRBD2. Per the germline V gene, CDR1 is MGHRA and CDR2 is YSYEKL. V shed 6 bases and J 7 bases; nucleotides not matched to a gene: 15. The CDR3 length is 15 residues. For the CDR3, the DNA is TGCGCCAGCAGTACCTTAGGCGGGAGCTCGGGGGAGCAGTACTTC. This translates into CASSTLGGSSGEQYF.

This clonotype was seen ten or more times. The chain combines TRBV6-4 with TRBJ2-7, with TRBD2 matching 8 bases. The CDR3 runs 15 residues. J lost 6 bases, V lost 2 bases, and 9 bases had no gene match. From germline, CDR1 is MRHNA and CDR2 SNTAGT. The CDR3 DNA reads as TGTGCCAGCAGTGACCAGAGCGGGGGTCAATGCGAGCAGTACTTC. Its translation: CASSDQSGGQCEQYF.

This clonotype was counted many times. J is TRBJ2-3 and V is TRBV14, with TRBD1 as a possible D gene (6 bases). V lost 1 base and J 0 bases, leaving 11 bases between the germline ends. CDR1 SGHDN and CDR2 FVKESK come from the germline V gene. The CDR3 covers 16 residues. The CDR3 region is CASSQGGRGSTDTQYF. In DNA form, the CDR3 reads TGTGCCAGCAGCCAAGGGGGCAGGGGCAGCACAGATACGCAGTATTTT.

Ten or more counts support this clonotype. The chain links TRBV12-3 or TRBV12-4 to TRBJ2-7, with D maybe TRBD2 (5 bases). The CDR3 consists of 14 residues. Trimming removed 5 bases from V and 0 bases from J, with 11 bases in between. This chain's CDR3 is CASSLSDYSYEQYF. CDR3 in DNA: TGTGCCAGCAGTCTCTCAGACTACTCCTACGAGCAGTACTTC.

The CDR3 coding sequence is TGTGCCAGCAGCTTCGGACAGGGAGGGAATCAGCCCCAGTACTTC. This translates into CASSFGQGGNQPQYF. The V call is TRBV7-2, the J call TRBJ2-5; D is possibly TRBD1 (8 bases). From germline, CDR1 is SGHTA and CDR2 FQGNSA. CDR3 length: 15 amino acids. V gave up 3 bases and J gave up 9 bases, with 20 bases separating them. Filled out from reference TRBV7-2 and TRBJ2-5, the complete variable domain reads GAGVSQSPSNKVTEKGKDVELRCDPISGHTALYWYRQSLGQGLEFLIYFQGNSAPDKSGLPSDRFSAERTGGSVSTLTIQRTQQEDSAVYLCASSFGQGGNQPQYFGPGTRLLVL.